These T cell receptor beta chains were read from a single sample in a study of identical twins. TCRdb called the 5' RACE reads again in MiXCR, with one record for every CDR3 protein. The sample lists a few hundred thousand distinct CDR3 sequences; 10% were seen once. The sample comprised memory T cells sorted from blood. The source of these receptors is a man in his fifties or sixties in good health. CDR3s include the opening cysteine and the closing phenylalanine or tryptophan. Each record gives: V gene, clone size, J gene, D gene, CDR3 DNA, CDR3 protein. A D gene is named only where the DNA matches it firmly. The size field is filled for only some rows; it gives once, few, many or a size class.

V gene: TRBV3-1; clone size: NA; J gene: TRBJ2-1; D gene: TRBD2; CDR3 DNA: TGTGCCAGCAGCCCGGAGCGGGGGAGCTCCTACAATGAGCAGTTCTTC; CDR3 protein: CASSPERGSSYNEQFF
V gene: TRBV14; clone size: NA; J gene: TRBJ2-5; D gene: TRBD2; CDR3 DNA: TGTGCCAGCAGCCATGTCACTAGCGTGGGTCAGACCCAGTACTTC; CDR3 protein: CASSHVTSVGQTQYF
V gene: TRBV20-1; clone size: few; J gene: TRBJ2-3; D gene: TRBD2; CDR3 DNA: TGCAGTGCGACCGGACTAGCGGAGGGACCGGGGGATACGCAGTATTTT; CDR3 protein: CSATGLAEGPGDTQYF
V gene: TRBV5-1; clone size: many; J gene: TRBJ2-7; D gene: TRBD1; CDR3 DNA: TGCGCCAGCAGCCTGGACAGGAATAGCGAGCAGTACTTC; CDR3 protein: CASSLDRNSEQYF
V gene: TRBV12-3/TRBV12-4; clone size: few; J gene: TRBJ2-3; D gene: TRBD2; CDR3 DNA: TGTGCCAGCACGTTTAGAACTAGCGGGGGTCTAGATACGCAGTATTTT; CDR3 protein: CASTFRTSGGLDTQYF
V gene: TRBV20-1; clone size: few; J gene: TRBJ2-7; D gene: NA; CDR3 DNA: TGCAGTGCCAACAGGGTACTGGATCCCTACGAGCAGTACTTC; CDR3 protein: CSANRVLDPYEQYF
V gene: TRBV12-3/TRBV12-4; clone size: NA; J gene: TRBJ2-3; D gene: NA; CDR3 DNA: TGTGCCAGCAGTTTAAGACAGAGGGGAGATACGCAGTATTTT; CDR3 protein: CASSLRQRGDTQYF